This T cell receptor (beta chain) was found in a study of blood T cell repertoires in COVID-19. Repertoires were generated with immunoSEQ multiplex PCR, while TCRdb's copy carries only in-frame clones and drops some. The sample records approximately 28,000 clones, about 90% being singletons. CDR3 length: 18 amino acids. J lost 10 bases, V lost 3 bases, and 20 bases had no gene match. Germline CDR1 GTSNPN, CDR2 SVGIG (reference sequence). The source is a woman in her sixties or seventies with active COVID-19. Source material: peripheral blood. This rearrangement joins TRBV30 to TRBJ2-1; the match to TRBD2 covers 11 bases. The CDR3 reads CAWSVGKFSGRAVEEQFF. CDR3 sequence (DNA): TGTGCCTGGAGCGTGGGGAAATTTAGCGGGAGGGCCGTGGAGGAGCAGTTCTTC.